These 10 T cell receptor beta chains originate from one sample sequenced in a study of T cell repertoires in cytomegalovirus infection. No antigen has been identified for these receptors. TCRdb fed the reads into MiXCR, producing one record per CDR3 protein. The table lists about 55,000 distinct CDR3 sequences, around 20% of them singletons. Sample: CD8+ T cells from cultured PBMCs, taken from culture after CMV antigen stimulation. The receptors here all came from a human donor in good health (CMV status not recorded). Some clones in this sample may be carry-over from other donors' samples.

A few counts support this clonotype. The J gene is TRBJ2-3, the V gene TRBV10-2; 11 positions agree with TRBD2. V shed 6 bases, J shed 4 bases, and the junction held 6 bases outside the gene matches. The CDR3 sequence is 15 residues long. CDR1 is WSHSY, CDR2 SAAADI, per germline. The CDR3 sequence is CASRQTSGRADTQYF. CDR3 nucleotide sequence: TGCGCCAGCAGGCAAACTAGCGGGAGAGCAGATACGCAGTATTTT.

This clonotype has a handful of counts. This chain joins TRBV28 and TRBJ2-2; D ambiguous. The CDR3 covers 14 residues. V was pared by 6 bases and J by 1 base, with 9 bases between. The V gene's germline CDR1 is MDHEN and CDR2 SYDVKM. The CDR3 is CASRSEKNTGELFF. In nucleotides, the CDR3 is TGTGCCAGCAGGAGTGAGAAGAACACCGGGGAGCTGTTTTTT.

This clonotype has more than one count but fewer than ten. This chain connects TRBV7-8 to TRBJ2-7, with 7 positions matching TRBD1. The CDR3 spans 16 residues. CDR1 and CDR2 (germline): SGHVS, FQNEAQ. V was pared by 2 bases and J by 2 bases, with 9 bases of the junction left unmatched. This CDR3 reads CASSLNGQVTTYEQYF. The CDR3, as DNA: TGTGCCAGCAGCTTAAACGGACAGGTGACCACCTACGAGCAGTACTTC.

The chain is built from TRBV10-1 and TRBJ2-7, with a tentative D call TRBD1 (6 bases). The CDR3 runs 16 residues. Trimming removed 6 bases at V and 6 bases at J, with 24 bases between. Germline V CDR1 and CDR2: WNHNN, SYGVQD (reference sequence). The CDR3 protein is CASSTSGQGTSGEQYF. In DNA, the CDR3 is TGCGCCAGCAGCACCTCCGGGCAGGGGACATCGGGCGAGCAGTACTTC.

The chain links TRBV6-1 to TRBJ2-2; the D gene is possibly TRBD1 (6 bases). This CDR3 is 17 amino acids long. Trimming left V 3 bases short and J 3 bases short, with 17 bases between. Germline V gene lookup returns CDR1 MNHNS and CDR2 SASEGT. The CDR3 DNA is TGTGCCAGCAGTGACCTCCCCACAGGGTTCGACACCGGGGAGCTGTTTTTT. This sequence encodes CASSDLPTGFDTGELFF.

The rearrangement joins TRBV5-4 to TRBJ2-7; 8 nucleotides agree with TRBD2. V gave up 3 bases and J gave up 3 bases; unmatched junction bases: 8. Per germline, CDR1 SGHNT and CDR2 YYREEE (reference sequence). The CDR3 extends over 15 amino acids. The CDR3 sequence is CASSSLSGRIYEQYF. The CDR3 region has the DNA TGTGCCAGCAGCTCCCTCAGCGGGAGAATCTACGAGCAGTACTTC.

The CDR3 here is CASSLTGLQETQYF. CDR3 bases: TGTGCCAGCAGCTTAACAGGACTCCAAGAGACCCAGTACTTC. The chain couples TRBV7-2 to TRBJ2-5, with D perhaps assigned TRBD1 or TRBD2 (5 bases each). Germline values: CDR1 SGHTA, CDR2 FQGNSA. The ends were cut back, 2 bases at V and 1 base at J, with 8 bases in the middle. The CDR3 length is 14 residues.

This rearrangement joins TRBV4-2 to TRBJ1-2; tentative D call: TRBD1 (6 bases). The V end was cut by 3 bases, the J end by 4 bases, with 18 bases between. Germline V gene data show CDR1 as LGHNA and CDR2 as YNFKEQ. This CDR3 is built from 16 residues. Here the CDR3 reads CASSHEDRLSPYGYTF. DNA of the CDR3: TGTGCCAGCAGCCATGAAGACAGGTTATCTCCCTATGGCTACACCTTC.

The chain carries TRBV7-9 and TRBJ2-1, with 7 bases fitting TRBD1. Germline lookup yields CDR1 SEHNR and CDR2 FQNEAQ (reference sequence). Losses at the gene ends were 0 bases for V and 4 bases for J; bases not matched to a gene: 6. CDR3 length: 16 amino acids. The CDR3 region is CASSLASSRGYNEQFF. CDR3 nucleotides: TGTGCCAGCAGCTTAGCGTCTAGCAGGGGGTACAATGAGCAGTTCTTC. Looking up the rest from reference TRBV7-9 and TRBJ2-1 gives the full variable domain: DTGVSQNPRHKITKRGQNVTFRCDPISEHNRLYWYRQTLGQGPEFLTYFQNEAQLEKSRLLSDRFSAERPKGSFSTLEIQRTEQGDSAMYLCASSLASSRGYNEQFFGPGTRLTVL.

The sample holds a few counts of this clonotype. The V and J genes are TRBV6-2 or TRBV6-3 and TRBJ2-3, with D uncertain. The V gene lost 1 base and the J gene lost 3 bases, with 2 bases spanning the gap. This CDR3 is 12 amino acids long. Germline-derived CDR1 and CDR2 are MNHEY and SVGEGT. The CDR3 nucleotides read TGTGCCAGCAGTTACTGGACAGATACGCAGTATTTT. This codes for CASSYWTDTQYF.